The 21 T cell receptor beta chains below were found in one sample sequenced in a study of cytomegalovirus exposure and HLA in healthy donors listed by TCRdb under 2017. Library generation was performed with the immunoSEQ multiplex PCR assay. The multiplex PCR relied on a mix of 60 forward primers for TCR Vbeta segments and 13 reverse primers for TCR Jbeta segments. TCRdb carries this immuneACCESS record with in-frame sequences only. Its versions omit some clonotypes, under half of them owing to an unresolved V gene in the studies checked, with the rest unexplained. The sample data list 100,000 to 130,000 clones, and 60% to 80% of these were observed just once. Around 2.1% of the sample comes from the top ten. Sequencing was performed on PBMCs. The receptors here all came from a man younger than 35 in good health and CMV-seronegative.

The V gene is TRBV6-6, the J gene TRBJ1-4; D is possibly TRBD1 (6 bases). V was cut by 2 bases and J by 3 bases, with 7 bases left in between. The CDR3 length is 14 residues. Germline CDR1 MNHNY, CDR2 SVGAGI (reference sequence). The CDR3 reads CASSYGQSNEKLFF. The CDR3 nucleotides read TGTGCCAGCAGTTACGGACAGTCTAATGAAAAACTGTTTTTT.

The rearrangement joins TRBV6-1 to TRBJ2-5, with D perhaps matching TRBD1 (6 bases). In germline, CDR1 is MNHNS, CDR2 SASEGT. Deletions cut 7 bases from V and 5 bases from J, with 17 bases between. The CDR3 is made up of 14 amino acids. CDR3 bases: TGTGCCAGCACCTTGGACAGAGGAAGCGAGACCCAGTACTTC. Protein sequence: CASTLDRGSETQYF.

This clone was seen more than once but under ten times. The chain employs TRBV27 and TRBJ1-4; the match to TRBD1 covers 9 bases. With 5 bases clipped from V and 6 bases from J, the junction kept 10 bases outside the gene matches. This CDR3 has 16 amino acids. Germline CDR1 MNHEY, CDR2 SMNVEV (reference sequence). The CDR3 spells CASSIAMTGGDEKLFF. DNA of the CDR3: TGTGCCAGCAGTATCGCCATGACAGGGGGAGATGAAAAACTGTTTTTT.

This chain links TRBV13 with TRBJ2-1; D ambiguous. The CDR3 is made up of 12 amino acids. Between the trimmed V and J ends, which lost 6 bases and 11 bases, there was a span of 14 bases. CDR1 is PRHDT, CDR2 FYEKMQ, per germline (reference sequence). The CDR3 sequence: CASSLRHFKQFF. As DNA, the CDR3 is TGTGCCAGCAGTCTAAGACACTTTAAGCAGTTCTTC.

The chain is built from TRBV5-1 and TRBJ2-1; no clear D. This CDR3 is 13 amino acids long. V shed 0 bases and J shed 4 bases, with 5 bases lying between them. Germline V gene lookup returns CDR1 SGHRS and CDR2 YFSETQ. CDR3 in amino acids: CASSLVLYNEQFF. In nucleotides, the CDR3 is TGCGCCAGCAGCTTGGTTCTATACAATGAGCAGTTCTTC.

The chain couples TRBV4-2 to TRBJ2-1; the match to TRBD2 covers 10 bases. Germline lookup yields CDR1 LGHNA and CDR2 YNFKEQ. V lost 5 bases and J lost 9; bases outside the gene matches: 10. The CDR3 contains 15 residues. CDR3 nucleotides: TGTGCCAGCAGCGAAGGACTAGCGGAATTTAGTGAGCAGTTCTTC. Translation: CASSEGLAEFSEQFF.

This CDR3 reads CASSPKMGQGFGKLFF. The DNA of the CDR3 is TGTGCCAGCAGCCCGAAGATGGGACAGGGTTTTGGAAAACTGTTTTTT. This chain connects TRBV21-1 to TRBJ1-4; the table gives TRBD1 as D, unverified against the DNA. TRBV21-1 is listed as a pseudogene. The CDR3 loop spans 16 amino acids.

This clone was seen a handful of times. This chain connects TRBV7-8 to TRBJ2-7, with 13 positions matching TRBD2. The V gene's germline CDR1 is SGHVS and CDR2 FQNEAQ. V was clipped by 5 bases and J by 7 bases; unmatched bases: 5. CDR3 size: 14 residues. The DNA of the CDR3 is TGTGCCAGCAGCACTAGCGGGGGGGCTTGGGAGCAGTACTTC. This translates into CASSTSGGAWEQYF.

The gene calls are TRBV5-4 and TRBJ2-6; 8 bases agree with TRBD1. V trimming: 4 bases; J trimming: 4 bases; junction bases outside the gene matches: 10. Germline V gene lookup returns CDR1 SGHNT and CDR2 YYREEE (reference sequence). The CDR3 is 17 amino acids. CDR3 amino acids: CASSRPQGAAGANVLTF. CDR3 nucleotide sequence: TGTGCCAGCAGCCGCCCCCAGGGGGCGGCCGGGGCCAACGTCCTGACTTTC.

This chain links TRBV29-1 with TRBJ2-1; 10 nucleotides line up with TRBD1. The CDR3 consists of 16 residues. With V trimmed by 5 bases and J by 8 bases, 15 bases remained unmatched. The germline gives CDR1 SQVTM, CDR2 ANQGSEA. CDR3 loop: CSVRTGTGVPGDEQFF. The CDR3 DNA reads TGCAGCGTTCGAACCGGGACAGGGGTCCCTGGGGATGAGCAGTTCTTC.

This clone was detected only a few times. V usage is TRBV7-9 and J usage is TRBJ2-7, with TRBD2 identical over 7 bases. V was pared by 1 base and J by 6 bases, with 15 bases of the junction left unmatched. CDR3 size: 17 residues. Germline V gene data show CDR1 as SEHNR and CDR2 as FQNEAQ (reference sequence). The CDR3 bases are TGTGCCAGCAGCTTAGGGGGGGGTTTGGCAGGAGGTCGCGAGCAGTACTTC. It codes for CASSLGGGLAGGREQYF.

The chain combines TRBV28 with TRBJ1-1; 9 bases line up with TRBD1. CDR1 is MDHEN, CDR2 SYDVKM, per germline. The CDR3 runs to 15 residues. Trimming cost V 5 bases and J 3 bases; bases outside gene matches: 7. CDR3: CASSADRGRDTEAFF. The CDR3 DNA reads as TGTGCCAGCAGTGCCGACAGGGGGAGGGACACTGAAGCTTTCTTT.

J is TRBJ2-7 and V is TRBV7-6; a possible D gene is TRBD2 (5 bases). The CDR3 length is 12 residues. CDR1 SGHVS and CDR2 FNYEAQ come from the germline V gene. Deletions cut 5 bases from V and 4 bases from J, with 9 bases between. CDR3 in DNA: TGTGCCAGCAGCCCCCGGGAATACGAGCAGTACTTC. As protein: CASSPREYEQYF.

CDR3 sequence: CASSPMRGLQDGYTF. The CDR3, as DNA: TGTGCCAGCAGTCCGATGAGGGGACTCCAGGATGGCTACACCTTC. The rearrangement uses TRBV6-5 and TRBJ1-2; TRBD1 might be the D (5 bases). V lost 5 bases to trimming and J lost 6 bases, with 19 bases between them. The CDR3 runs 15 residues. Germline V lookup: CDR1 MNHEY, CDR2 SVGAGI.

The chain links TRBV28 to TRBJ2-5; 10 nucleotides agree with TRBD2. V dropped 4 bases and J dropped 5; count of bases not matched to a gene: 7. The CDR3 has 15 amino acids. Looked up from germline, CDR1 is MDHEN and CDR2 is SYDVKM. CDR3 loop: CASSSSGGVGETQYF. CDR3 DNA sequence: TGTGCCAGCAGTTCAAGCGGGGGGGTAGGGGAGACCCAGTACTTC.

The chain is built from TRBV6-5 and TRBJ1-2, with D perhaps TRBD1 (5 bases). V lost 2 bases and J 2 bases, leaving 12 bases between the germline ends. The CDR3 runs 15 residues. Per germline, CDR1 MNHEY and CDR2 SVGAGI. DNA of the CDR3: TGTGCCAGCAGTTACAGCAGGGCGCCCAACTATGGCTACACCTTC. Its translation is CASSYSRAPNYGYTF.

The chain couples TRBV19 to TRBJ1-1; possibly TRBD1 for D (6 bases). This CDR3 comprises 14 residues. Trimming pared 7 bases from V and 1 base from J, leaving 13 bases between. The germline gives CDR1 LNHDA, CDR2 SQIVND (reference sequence). The CDR3: CASTEGGANTEAFF. Here the CDR3 DNA reads TGTGCCAGTACGGAGGGGGGGGCGAACACTGAAGCTTTCTTT.

The J gene is TRBJ2-5, the V gene TRBV9, with 7 bases aligning to TRBD2. Per germline, CDR1 SGDLS and CDR2 YYNGEE. Trimming cost V 4 bases and J 5 bases; bases outside gene matches: 11. This CDR3 comprises 15 residues. The CDR3: CASSFGTNPAETQYF. CDR3 sequence (DNA): TGTGCCAGCAGCTTCGGGACTAACCCCGCCGAGACCCAGTACTTC.

The genes are TRBV25-1 and TRBJ1-4; D unclear. With 2 bases removed from V and 2 bases from J, the gap between germline ends came to 12 bases. The CDR3 totals 16 residues. In germline, CDR1 is MGHDK, CDR2 SYGVNS. The chain's CDR3 is CASSERRLGTNEKLFF. In DNA, the CDR3 is TGTGCCAGCAGTGAACGCCGCCTCGGGACTAATGAAAAACTGTTTTTT.

The chain combines TRBV19 with TRBJ1-1; D might be TRBD1 (5 bases). Germline values: CDR1 LNHDA, CDR2 SQIVND (reference sequence). The V end lost 3 bases, the J end lost 7 bases, and 9 bases lay between the germline ends. The CDR3 is made up of 12 amino acids. The DNA for the CDR3 is TGTGCCAGTAGTATTGGACACGGTGAAGCTTTCTTT. The encoded protein is CASSIGHGEAFF.

The chain joins TRBV9 to TRBJ2-5; 9 bases are a match to TRBD2. Germline-derived CDR1 and CDR2 are SGDLS and YYNGEE. The CDR3 consists of 16 residues. The V segment lost 0 bases and the J segment 2 bases; nucleotides outside the gene matches: 5. The CDR3 nucleotides are TGTGCCAGCAGCGTAGGGCTAGCGGGGAATCAAGAGACCCAGTACTTC. The encoded protein is CASSVGLAGNQETQYF.